These 20 T cell receptor beta chains came from one sample sequenced in a study of cytomegalovirus exposure and HLA in healthy donors. A multiplex PCR was run with 60 Vbeta primers and 13 Jbeta primers. Method: immunoSEQ multiplex PCR; TCRdb's copy keeps in-frame clones and lacks some. The table has around 210,000 clones, over 75% seen once. The specimen was PBMCs. Receptors originate from a boy between 10 and 17 years old in good health and CMV-seronegative.

This clone came up a few times. The rearrangement joins TRBV25-1 to TRBJ1-2, with 7 positions matching TRBD1. CDR1 and CDR2 (germline): MGHDK, SYGVNS. The CDR3 runs 16 residues. V dropped 2 bases and J dropped 4; count of bases not matched to a gene: 10. CDR3 protein: CASSEQGGAFIYGYTF. For the CDR3, the DNA is TGTGCCAGCAGTGAACAAGGGGGCGCTTTTATCTATGGCTACACCTTC.

This clone was seen more than once but under ten times. This chain links TRBV9 with TRBJ1-4, with D possibly matching TRBD1 (5 bases). The CDR3 totals 14 residues. Trimming cost V 3 bases and J 8 bases, with 14 bases left between them. CDR1 SGDLS and CDR2 YYNGEE come from the germline V gene. CDR3 in DNA: TGTGCCAGCAGCGCTGAGTGGGGGGGGGAAAAACTGTTTTTT. As protein: CASSAEWGGEKLFF.

The V gene is TRBV7-6, the J gene TRBJ2-2; TRBD1 might be the D (6 bases). Germline CDR1 and CDR2: SGHVS and FNYEAQ. CDR3 size: 15 residues. The germline V and J ends were trimmed by 5 bases and 1 base, with 11 bases remaining between them. The CDR3 spells CASSPRTENTGELFF. In DNA form, the CDR3 reads TGTGCCAGCAGCCCGCGGACAGAGAACACCGGGGAGCTGTTTTTT. Looking up the rest from reference TRBV7-6 and TRBJ2-2 gives the full variable domain: GAGVSQSPRYKVTKRGQDVALRCDPISGHVSLYWYRQALGQGPEFLTYFNYEAQQDKSGLPNDRFSAERPEGSISTLTIQRTEQRDSAMYRCASSPRTENTGELFFGEGSRLTVL.

The rearrangement uses TRBV5-4 and TRBJ2-7; perhaps TRBD1 as D (5 bases). From germline, CDR1 is SGHNT and CDR2 YYREEE (reference sequence). The CDR3 totals 13 residues. V lost 2 bases to trimming and J lost 0 bases, with 6 bases between them. CDR3 amino acids: CASSLQDSYEQYF. CDR3 bases: TGTGCCAGCAGCTTACAGGACTCCTACGAGCAGTACTTC.

The chain links TRBV4-1 to TRBJ1-1; TRBD1 aligns across 8 bases. CDR1 is MGHRA and CDR2 is YSYEKL in the germline V gene. The CDR3 totals 15 residues. V gave up 2 bases and J gave up 2 bases; unmatched junction bases: 4. CDR3 in DNA: TGCGCCAGCAGCCAACGGACAGGGATCAACACTGAAGCTTTCTTT. Its translation: CASSQRTGINTEAFF.

This clone was recorded only once. V and J are TRBV18 and TRBJ2-7; D is unclear. Germline assignment: CDR1 KGHSH and CDR2 LQKENI. Trimming removed 3 bases at V and 4 bases at J, with 4 bases between. The CDR3 runs 11 residues. The CDR3 sequence is CASSPEYEQYF. CDR3 DNA: TGTGCCAGCTCACCTGAGTACGAGCAGTACTTC.

This clone was found a few times. V and J are TRBV5-4 and TRBJ1-2, with TRBD1 matching 10 bases. The germline CDR1 and CDR2 sequences are SGHNT and YYREEE (reference sequence). With V trimmed by 4 bases and J by 5 bases, 5 bases remained unmatched. This CDR3 contains 14 residues. The CDR3, as DNA: TGTGCCAGCAGCCCGGACAGGGGGGTTTATGGCTACACCTTC. The encoded protein is CASSPDRGVYGYTF.

V gene TRBV27 combines with J gene TRBJ2-7; TRBD2 is a possible D gene (6 bases). The CDR3 covers 16 residues. V was shortened by 0 bases and J by 4 bases, with 16 bases between the two germline ends. Germline values: CDR1 MNHEY, CDR2 SMNVEV (reference sequence). Here the CDR3 reads CASSLSYRGSGYEQYF. CDR3 nucleotides: TGTGCCAGCAGTTTATCGTACCGGGGGTCGGGGTACGAGCAGTACTTC.

This clone has just a few counts. The rearrangement joins TRBV29-1 to TRBJ2-5; 8 positions match TRBD1. This CDR3 comprises 21 residues. After removal of 4 bases from V and 2 bases from J, the junction contained 27 bases not matched to a gene. The germline V gene encodes CDR1 SQVTM and CDR2 ANQGSEA. The CDR3 region has the DNA TGCAGCGTTGGGTTGTCCGCCATTGCGAGGCAGAACAGGGGGTCGCAAGAGACCCAGTACTTC. Protein product: CSVGLSAIARQNRGSQETQYF.

Of note for this clone: Different DNA sequences within this sample yield the same CDR3. The rearrangement joins TRBV9 to TRBJ1-5, with a tentative D call TRBD1 (5 bases). Trimming pared 0 bases from V and 4 bases from J, leaving 8 bases between. Germline V gene data show CDR1 as SGDLS and CDR2 as YYNGEE. The CDR3 runs to 14 residues. CDR3 nucleotides: TGTGCCAGCAGCGTAGGCCAGGGAAATCAGCCCCAGCATTTT. Protein sequence: CASSVGQGNQPQHF.

The chain couples TRBV10-3 to TRBJ1-2; maybe TRBD1 (6 bases). CDR3 length: 15 residues. The V gene's germline CDR1 is ENHRY and CDR2 SYGVKD. V was pared by 0 bases and J by 5 bases, with 13 bases between. In DNA, the CDR3 is TGTGCCATCAGTGAGTCACGCCGGGACATTTATGGCTACACCTTC. It yields the protein CAISESRRDIYGYTF.

This clone appeared a few times. J is TRBJ1-1 and V is TRBV5-6; 8 positions match TRBD1. V trimming: 3 bases; J trimming: 0 bases; junction bases outside the gene matches: 1. CDR3 length: 14 residues. Germline-derived CDR1 and CDR2 are SGHDT and YYEEEE. In DNA, the CDR3 is TGTGCCAGCAGCTGGGACAGGTTGAACACTGAAGCTTTCTTT. Protein sequence: CASSWDRLNTEAFF.

The chain joins TRBV12-5 to TRBJ2-5; D is undetermined. The CDR3 consists of 14 residues. Germline CDR1 and CDR2: LGHNT and FRNRAP. The germline V and J ends were trimmed by 0 bases and 4 bases, with 9 bases remaining between them. CDR3 DNA sequence: TGTGCTAGTGGTTTGGTAAATCCAGTAGAGACCCAGTACTTC. Amino acids: CASGLVNPVETQYF.

This clone was observed a few times. The CDR3 protein is CSVIEGQVGRNTEAFF. CDR3 nucleotides: TGCAGCGTCATCGAGGGACAGGTTGGTAGGAACACTGAAGCTTTCTTT. V gene TRBV29-1 combines with J gene TRBJ1-1; TRBD1 matches at 8 bases. CDR3 length equals 16 residues. V was clipped by 6 bases and J by 1 base; unmatched bases: 13. Germline CDR1 is SQVTM and CDR2 is ANQGSEA.

This chain links TRBV6-1 with TRBJ2-7; a weak D match, TRBD2 (5 bases). The CDR3 has 14 amino acids. Trimming removed 0 bases at V and 0 bases at J, with 6 bases between. Germline values: CDR1 MNHNS, CDR2 SASEGT. The CDR3 is CASSEAGSSYEQYF. The CDR3 nucleotides are TGTGCCAGCAGTGAAGCGGGGAGCTCCTACGAGCAGTACTTC.

The chain uses TRBV6-6 and TRBJ2-5, with 10 bases that match TRBD2. The end of the DNA fits TRBJ2-7 better, so the J call may be wrong. The germline V gene has CDR1 MNHNY and CDR2 SVGAGI (reference sequence). This CDR3 spans 15 amino acids. Here the CDR3 reads CASSYPLAGENEQYF. In DNA form, the CDR3 reads TGTGCCAGCAGTTACCCCCTAGCGGGGGAGAACGAGCAGTACTTC.

The gene calls are TRBV29-1 and TRBJ2-3; TRBD2 is a possible D gene (6 bases). This CDR3 spans 14 amino acids. Germline V lookup: CDR1 SQVTM, CDR2 ANQGSEA. Between the trimmed V and J ends, which lost 1 base and 4 bases, there was a span of 12 bases. The CDR3 DNA sequence: TGCAGCGTTGAAGGGAAACTAGCTGCAGATACGCAGTATTTT. It is translated as CSVEGKLAADTQYF.

The V call is TRBV29-1, the J call TRBJ2-7; TRBD1 aligns across 10 bases. Germline V gene lookup returns CDR1 SQVTM and CDR2 ANQGSEA. The CDR3 consists of 13 residues. Unmatched junction bases numbered 3, after V lost 7 bases and J lost 0 bases. The CDR3 protein is CSGGQGSSYEQYF. In DNA, the CDR3 is TGCAGCGGGGGACAGGGGAGCTCCTACGAGCAGTACTTC.

The J gene is TRBJ1-4, the V gene TRBV4-1; D remains unclear. Germline lookup yields CDR1 MGHRA and CDR2 YSYEKL. V dropped 3 bases and J dropped 6 bases, with 17 bases sitting between them. The CDR3 consists of 16 residues. The DNA of the CDR3 is TGCGCCAGCAGCCATCCCAGGTCCAAAAGGCATGAAAAACTGTTTTTT. Its protein is CASSHPRSKRHEKLFF.

As for this clone: Other nucleotide sequences from this sample produce the same CDR3. J is TRBJ2-5 and V is TRBV13, with TRBD2 matching over 9 bases. The CDR3 is 15 amino acids. In germline, CDR1 is PRHDT, CDR2 FYEKMQ (reference sequence). The V and J ends lost 5 bases and 5 bases, in that order; junction bases with no gene match: 9. DNA for the CDR3: TGTGCCAGCAGCCCATTGGGGCGGGGGGGGGAGACCCAGTACTTC. Its protein product is CASSPLGRGGETQYF.